Presented here are 21 T cell receptor beta chains from one specimen sequenced in a study of shared clonotypes between healthy human individuals. The table came from immunoSEQ multiplex PCR; TCRdb's copy has only in-frame clones and leaves some out. The sample yields some 2 million clones, about 95% seen once. Naive CD8 cells lacked CD45RO, underwent positive selection for CCR7 and left out terminally differentiated effector memory CD45RA+ cells. Source material: naive CD8+ T cells sorted from blood. The receptors come from a man aged 18-30 years in good health.

In regard to this clone: Distinct nucleotide sequences in the sample also encode this CDR3. The rearrangement joins TRBV7-9 to TRBJ1-1, with D possibly TRBD1 on 6 matching bases. The CDR3 runs 13 residues. The ends were cut back, 3 bases at V and 4 bases at J, with 9 bases in the middle. Per germline, CDR1 SEHNR and CDR2 FQNEAQ (reference sequence). CDR3 nucleotides: TGTGCCAGCAGCTTCAGGGGTGGCACTGAAGCTTTCTTT. It specifies CASSFRGGTEAFF.

This clone was detected a few times. Other DNA sequences in the same sample also yield this CDR3. This sequence joins TRBV27 and TRBJ2-7; possible D gene TRBD1, 6 bases. CDR3 size: 13 residues. In germline, CDR1 is MNHEY, CDR2 SMNVEV (reference sequence). Between the trimmed V and J ends, which lost 5 bases and 2 bases, there was a span of 10 bases. The CDR3 bases are TGTGCCAGCAGTCTACAGGGAACCTACGAGCAGTACTTC. Encoded protein: CASSLQGTYEQYF.

The chain combines TRBV29-1 with TRBJ1-2, with a weak D call TRBD1 (5 bases). Deletions cut 3 bases from V and 5 bases from J, with 25 bases between. CDR1 SQVTM and CDR2 ANQGSEA come from the germline V gene. CDR3 size: 17 residues. In DNA, the CDR3 is TGCAGCGTTGATTTCGGCTTTCCGATCGACAGACCTTATGGCTACACCTTC. This codes for CSVDFGFPIDRPYGYTF.

This chain connects TRBV19 to TRBJ1-2; 9 nucleotides align to TRBD1. This CDR3 has 14 amino acids. With 3 bases clipped from V and 10 bases from J, the junction kept 9 bases outside the gene matches. The germline V gene encodes CDR1 LNHDA and CDR2 SQIVND (reference sequence). The CDR3 spells CASSIASGQGIYTF. The DNA for the CDR3 is TGTGCCAGTAGTATTGCGTCGGGACAGGGAATCTACACCTTC.

This clone was seen a single time. The V gene is TRBV15, the J gene TRBJ2-5; a possible D gene is TRBD1 (5 bases). Germline V CDR1 and CDR2: LNHNV, YYDKDF (reference sequence). CDR3 length equals 13 residues. Between the trimmed V and J ends, which lost 5 bases and 4 bases, there was a span of 11 bases. CDR3 region: CATSHQGPETQYF. The CDR3 DNA is TGTGCCACCAGCCATCAGGGCCCAGAGACCCAGTACTTC.

The chain has TRBV11-2 and TRBJ2-3; 10 bases match TRBD2. Looked up from germline, CDR1 is SGHAT and CDR2 is FQNNGV. This CDR3 spans 14 amino acids. The V and J ends lost 5 bases and 5 bases, in that order; junction bases with no gene match: 4. The CDR3 nucleotides are TGTGCCAGCAGCGGGGGACTAGCGTTAGATACGCAGTATTTT. As protein: CASSGGLALDTQYF.

This chain links TRBV7-8 with TRBJ2-2; D is possibly TRBD2 (6 bases). Germline V gene lookup returns CDR1 SGHVS and CDR2 FQNEAQ. V lost 1 base to trimming and J lost 0 bases, with 9 bases between them. The CDR3 is 16 amino acids. CDR3 in amino acids: CASSLGGGANTGELFF. In DNA form, the CDR3 reads TGTGCCAGCAGCTTAGGGGGCGGGGCGAACACCGGGGAGCTGTTTTTT.

The rearrangement uses TRBV14 and TRBJ2-7; 7 bases agree with TRBD1. Germline values: CDR1 SGHDN, CDR2 FVKESK. The junction had 7 bases not matched to a gene; V was cut back by 3 bases and J by 2 bases. The CDR3 consists of 15 residues. The DNA for the CDR3 is TGTGCCAGCAGCCACCCCCGAGGGGGCACCTACGAGCAGTACTTC. Its translation is CASSHPRGGTYEQYF.

Remarks on this clone: At one end the junction does not follow the germline gene, possibly because of a read error. Different DNA sequences within this sample yield the same CDR3. The chain uses TRBV27 and TRBJ2-7; 9 nucleotides line up with TRBD1. The CDR3 consists of 14 residues. Germline V gives CDR1 MNHEY, CDR2 SMNVEV (reference sequence). CDR3 in amino acids: CASSLLTGGYEQYF. The CDR3 DNA reads as TGTGCCAGCAGCTTATTGACAGGGGGCTACGAGCAGTACTTC.

This clone was counted a single time. V usage is TRBV9 and J usage is TRBJ2-5; possibly TRBD2 for D (6 bases). There are 14 residues in the CDR3. The germline CDR1 and CDR2 sequences are SGDLS and YYNGEE. The ends were cut back, 3 bases at V and 13 bases at J, with 22 bases in the middle. For the CDR3, the DNA is TGTGCCAGCAGCGCACCGGGACTCGAGTCCCGGAGGTACTTC. Translated, it gives CASSAPGLESRRYF. Together with reference TRBV9 and TRBJ2-5, the CDR3 gives the full variable domain: DSGVTQTPKHLITATGQRVTLRCSPRSGDLSVYWYQQSLDQGLQFLIQYYNGEERAKGNILERFSAQQFPDLHSELNLSSLELGDSALYFCASSAPGLESRRYFGPGTRLLVL.

The chain recombines TRBV4-3 with TRBJ2-7; TRBD2 agrees at 7 bases. Germline trimming cut 0 bases from V and 4 bases from J; bases unmatched to any gene: 6. This CDR3 has 15 residues. Germline values: CDR1 LGHNA, CDR2 YSLEER. CDR3 residues: CASSQDHGLGYEQYF. The DNA of the CDR3 is TGCGCCAGCAGCCAAGATCACGGACTAGGTTACGAGCAGTACTTC.

This chain uses TRBV4-1 with TRBJ1-4, with D hard to call. The V end lost 2 bases, the J end lost 0 bases, and 7 bases lay between the germline ends. The CDR3 is made up of 15 amino acids. Germline CDR1 is MGHRA and CDR2 is YSYEKL. CDR3 DNA: TGCGCCAGCAGCCAACAGAGCTCAACTAATGAAAAACTGTTTTTT. This translates into CASSQQSSTNEKLFF.

This rearrangement joins TRBV5-4 to TRBJ2-5; D tentatively reads TRBD1 or TRBD2 (6 bases each). V lost 4 bases, J lost 5 bases, and 12 bases lay in between. The CDR3 consists of 13 residues. The germline V gene has CDR1 SGHNT and CDR2 YYREEE (reference sequence). CDR3 region: CASSPRGVETQYF. The CDR3 DNA follows: TGTGCCAGCAGCCCGAGGGGGGTGGAGACCCAGTACTTC.

V is TRBV7-8 and J is TRBJ2-1; TRBD2 matches 9 bases. The V segment lost 5 bases and the J segment 9 bases; nucleotides outside the gene matches: 17. Germline values: CDR1 SGHVS, CDR2 FQNEAQ. The CDR3 is made up of 17 amino acids. The CDR3 region has the DNA TGTGCCAGCAGCCTCGAAGTTGGGCTAGCGGGAAGGGGTGAGCAGTTCTTC. Translated: CASSLEVGLAGRGEQFF.

The chain uses TRBV13 and TRBJ2-5; TRBD1 might be the D (5 bases). Deletions cut 4 bases from V and 2 bases from J, with 11 bases between. This CDR3 contains 14 residues. Per germline, CDR1 PRHDT and CDR2 FYEKMQ (reference sequence). For the CDR3, the DNA is TGTGCCAGCAGCTCGACAGTTGGGCAAGAGACCCAGTACTTC. The encoded protein is CASSSTVGQETQYF.

This chain joins TRBV5-6 and TRBJ2-7, with a weak D call TRBD2 (5 bases). Trimming took 4 bases from V and 3 from J, leaving 14 bases between them. This CDR3 region has 14 residues. Germline lookup yields CDR1 SGHDT and CDR2 YYEEEE. DNA for the CDR3: TGTGCCAGCAGCCAAGGACTTACTCTCTACGAGCAGTACTTC. As protein: CASSQGLTLYEQYF.

V usage is TRBV27 and J usage is TRBJ1-4, with D unclear. V was pared by 6 bases and J by 14 bases, with 16 bases between. Germline CDR1 MNHEY, CDR2 SMNVEV (reference sequence). The length of the CDR3 is 12 residues. CDR3 sequence (DNA): TGTGCCAGCAGGGGAGAAGGGCCTATTCTGTTTTTT. Amino acids: CASRGEGPILFF.

A single count supports this clone. The chain links TRBV10-1 to TRBJ1-1; unclear D gene. This CDR3 is built from 13 residues. V gave up 3 bases and J gave up 0 bases, with 5 bases separating them. Germline CDR1 WNHNN, CDR2 SYGVQD (reference sequence). As DNA, the CDR3 is TGCGCCAGCAGTGACAGAGTGAACACTGAAGCTTTCTTT. This encodes CASSDRVNTEAFF.

V and J are TRBV19 and TRBJ1-6, with D possibly matching TRBD1 (5 bases). CDR1 is LNHDA and CDR2 is SQIVND in the germline V gene (reference sequence). The CDR3 is 17 residues long. The ends were cut back, 1 base at V and 7 bases at J, with 17 bases in the middle. The CDR3 loop reads CASSIAPPTAANSPLHF. Written as DNA, the CDR3 is TGTGCCAGTAGTATAGCCCCTCCGACAGCCGCAAATTCACCCCTCCACTTT.

This clone has just one count. The genes are TRBV29-1 and TRBJ2-1, with TRBD2 identical over 9 bases. The CDR3 consists of 13 residues. The trim removed 7 bases at V and 7 bases at J, leaving 8 bases unmatched. From germline, CDR1 is SQVTM and CDR2 ANQGSEA. DNA for the CDR3: TGCAGCGCCTCGGGACTAGCTGGGAATGAGCAGTTCTTC. Amino acid sequence: CSASGLAGNEQFF.

This clone was counted a single time. The chain combines TRBV5-4 with TRBJ2-7; D is possibly TRBD1 or TRBD2 (5 bases each). Germline V CDR1 and CDR2: SGHNT, YYREEE (reference sequence). V was cut by 4 bases and J by 6 bases, with 11 bases left in between. This CDR3 is built from 12 residues. Here the CDR3 reads CASSEGPGEQYF. The CDR3 nucleotides are TGTGCCAGCAGCGAGGGACCGGGCGAGCAGTACTTC.